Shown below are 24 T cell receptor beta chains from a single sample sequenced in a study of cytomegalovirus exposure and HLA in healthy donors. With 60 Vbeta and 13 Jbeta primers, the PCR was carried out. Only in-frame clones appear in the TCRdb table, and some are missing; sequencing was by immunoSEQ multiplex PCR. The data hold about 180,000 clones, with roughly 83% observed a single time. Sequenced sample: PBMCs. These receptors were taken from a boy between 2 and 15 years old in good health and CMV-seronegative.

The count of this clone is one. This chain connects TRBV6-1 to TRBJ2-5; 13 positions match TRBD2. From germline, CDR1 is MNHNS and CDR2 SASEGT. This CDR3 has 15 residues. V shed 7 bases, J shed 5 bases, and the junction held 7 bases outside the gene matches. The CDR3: CASTRTSGSIETQYF. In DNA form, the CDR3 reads TGTGCCAGCACTCGGACTAGCGGGAGTATCGAGACCCAGTACTTC.

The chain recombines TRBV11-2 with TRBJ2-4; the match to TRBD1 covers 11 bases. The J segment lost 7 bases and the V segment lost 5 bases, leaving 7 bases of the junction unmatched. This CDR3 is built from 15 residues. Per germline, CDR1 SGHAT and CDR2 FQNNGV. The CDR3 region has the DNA TGTGCCAGCAGCCCCTTCGGGACAGGGGGGAACATTCAGTACTTC. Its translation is CASSPFGTGGNIQYF.

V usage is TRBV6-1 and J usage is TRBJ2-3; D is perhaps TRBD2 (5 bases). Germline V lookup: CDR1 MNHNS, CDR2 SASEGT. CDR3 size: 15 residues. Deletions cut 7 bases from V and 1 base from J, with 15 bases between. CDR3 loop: CASIEKRTRTDTQYF. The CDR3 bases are TGTGCCAGCATCGAGAAAAGGACTCGCACAGATACGCAGTATTTT.

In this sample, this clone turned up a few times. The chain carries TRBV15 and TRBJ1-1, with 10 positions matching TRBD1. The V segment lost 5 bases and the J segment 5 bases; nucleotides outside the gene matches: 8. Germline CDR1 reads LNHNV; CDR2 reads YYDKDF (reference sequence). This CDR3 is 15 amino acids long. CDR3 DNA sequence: TGTGCCACCAGCGGCCGACAGGGGGCAGGGACTGAAGCTTTCTTT. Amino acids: CATSGRQGAGTEAFF.

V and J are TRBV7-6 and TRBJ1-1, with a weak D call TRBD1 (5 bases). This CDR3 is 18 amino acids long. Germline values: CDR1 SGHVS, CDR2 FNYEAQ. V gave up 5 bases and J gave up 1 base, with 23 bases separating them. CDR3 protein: CASSPWTGEGGENTEAFF. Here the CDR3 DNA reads TGTGCCAGCAGCCCCTGGACGGGGGAAGGCGGTGAGAACACTGAAGCTTTCTTT.

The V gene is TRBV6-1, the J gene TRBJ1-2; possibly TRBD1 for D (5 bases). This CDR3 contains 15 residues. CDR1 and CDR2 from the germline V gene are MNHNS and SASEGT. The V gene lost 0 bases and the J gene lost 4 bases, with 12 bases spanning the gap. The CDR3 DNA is TGTGCCAGCAGTGAAGCAGGAGGGGAGGCCTATGGCTACACCTTC. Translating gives CASSEAGGEAYGYTF.

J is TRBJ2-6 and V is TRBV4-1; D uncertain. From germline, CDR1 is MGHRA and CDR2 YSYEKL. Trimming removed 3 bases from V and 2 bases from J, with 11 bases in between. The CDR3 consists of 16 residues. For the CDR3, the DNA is TGCGCCAGCAGCCAGGGCGAAGGAACTGGGGCCAACGTCCTGACTTTC. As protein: CASSQGEGTGANVLTF.

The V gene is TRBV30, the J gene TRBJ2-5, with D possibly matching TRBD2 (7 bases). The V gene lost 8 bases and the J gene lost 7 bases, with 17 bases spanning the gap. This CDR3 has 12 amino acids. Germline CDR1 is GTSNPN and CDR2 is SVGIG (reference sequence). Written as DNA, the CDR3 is TGTGCCGGGGGGGAGGGGGGAGGGACCCAGTACTTC. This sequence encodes CAGGEGGGTQYF.

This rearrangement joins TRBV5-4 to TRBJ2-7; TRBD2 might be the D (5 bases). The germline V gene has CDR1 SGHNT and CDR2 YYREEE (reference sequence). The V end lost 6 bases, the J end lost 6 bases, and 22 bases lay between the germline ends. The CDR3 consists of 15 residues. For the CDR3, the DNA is TGTGCCAGCACCCCAACCGCGGGCCCCTCGGGCGAGCAGTACTTC. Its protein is CASTPTAGPSGEQYF.

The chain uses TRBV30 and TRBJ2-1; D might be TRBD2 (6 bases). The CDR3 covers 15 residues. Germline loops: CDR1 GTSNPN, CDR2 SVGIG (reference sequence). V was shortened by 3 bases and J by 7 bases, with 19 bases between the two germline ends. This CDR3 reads CAWRGTSATMNEQFF. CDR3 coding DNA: TGTGCCTGGAGGGGGACTTCGGCCACAATGAATGAGCAGTTCTTC. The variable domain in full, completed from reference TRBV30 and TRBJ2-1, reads SQTIHQWPATLVQPVGSPLSLECTVEGTSNPNLYWYRQAAGRGLQLLFYSVGIGQISSEVPQNLSASRPQDRQFILSSKKLLLSDSGFYLCAWRGTSATMNEQFFGPGTRLTVL.

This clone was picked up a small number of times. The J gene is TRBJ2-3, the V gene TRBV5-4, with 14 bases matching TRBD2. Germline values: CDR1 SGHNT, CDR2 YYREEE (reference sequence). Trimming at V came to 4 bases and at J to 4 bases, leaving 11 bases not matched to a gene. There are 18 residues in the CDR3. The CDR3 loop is CASSAAGTSGRSADTQYF. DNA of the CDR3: TGTGCCAGCAGCGCGGCCGGGACTAGCGGGAGAAGTGCAGATACGCAGTATTTT.

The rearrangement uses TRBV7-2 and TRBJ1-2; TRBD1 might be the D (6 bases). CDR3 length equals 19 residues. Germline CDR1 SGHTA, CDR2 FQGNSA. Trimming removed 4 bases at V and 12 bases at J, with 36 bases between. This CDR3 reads CASSSLGQRRLPSHLVHTF. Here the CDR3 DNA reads TGTGCCAGCAGCTCCCTGGGACAAAGACGTCTACCCTCTCATCTCGTCCACACCTTC. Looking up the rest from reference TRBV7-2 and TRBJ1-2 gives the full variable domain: GAGVSQSPSNKVTEKGKDVELRCDPISGHTALYWYRQSLGQGLEFLIYFQGNSAPDKSGLPSDRFSAERTGGSVSTLTIQRTQQEDSAVYLCASSSLGQRRLPSHLVHTFGSGTRLTVV.

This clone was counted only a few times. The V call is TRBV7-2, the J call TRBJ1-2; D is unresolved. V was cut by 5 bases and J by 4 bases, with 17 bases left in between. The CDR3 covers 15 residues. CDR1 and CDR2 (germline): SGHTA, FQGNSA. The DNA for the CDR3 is TGTGCCAGCAGCCCCGGCACCCGGCGGGTCTATGGCTACACCTTC. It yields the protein CASSPGTRRVYGYTF.

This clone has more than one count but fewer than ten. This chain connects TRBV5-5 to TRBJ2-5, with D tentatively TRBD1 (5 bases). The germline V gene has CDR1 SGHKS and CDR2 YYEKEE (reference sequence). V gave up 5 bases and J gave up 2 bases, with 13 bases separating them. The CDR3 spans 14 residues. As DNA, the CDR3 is TGTGCCAGCAGTCTTACAGACAGTCAAGAGACCCAGTACTTC. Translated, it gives CASSLTDSQETQYF.

CDR3 protein: CASSLGSGTGQGNTIYF. The DNA for the CDR3 is TGCGCCAGCAGCCTGGGATCCGGGACAGGGCAAGGAAACACCATATATTTT. This chain joins TRBV5-1 and TRBJ1-3, with 9 bases identical to TRBD1. Germline assignment: CDR1 SGHRS and CDR2 YFSETQ. The CDR3 is 17 residues long. The V gene end was trimmed by 4 bases and the J gene end by 4 bases; junction bases not matched to a gene: 12.

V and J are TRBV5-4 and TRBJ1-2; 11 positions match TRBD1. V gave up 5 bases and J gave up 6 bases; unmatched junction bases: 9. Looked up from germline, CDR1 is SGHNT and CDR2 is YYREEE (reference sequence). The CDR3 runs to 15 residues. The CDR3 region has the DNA TGTGCCAGCAGTAACTACGGACAGGGGGCGAATGGCTACACCTTC. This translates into CASSNYGQGANGYTF.

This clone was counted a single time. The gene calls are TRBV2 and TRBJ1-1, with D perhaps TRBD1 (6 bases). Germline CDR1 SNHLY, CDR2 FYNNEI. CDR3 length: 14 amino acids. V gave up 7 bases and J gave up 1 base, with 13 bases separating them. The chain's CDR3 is CASKRQGSNTEAFF. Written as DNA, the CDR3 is TGTGCCAGCAAAAGGCAGGGGTCGAACACTGAAGCTTTCTTT.

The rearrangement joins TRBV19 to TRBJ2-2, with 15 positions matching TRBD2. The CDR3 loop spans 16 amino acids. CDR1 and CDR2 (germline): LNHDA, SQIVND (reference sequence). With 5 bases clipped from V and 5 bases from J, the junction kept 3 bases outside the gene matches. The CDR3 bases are TGTGCCAGTAGTCGGACTAGCGGGAGGGTTACCGGGGAGCTGTTTTTT. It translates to CASSRTSGRVTGELFF.

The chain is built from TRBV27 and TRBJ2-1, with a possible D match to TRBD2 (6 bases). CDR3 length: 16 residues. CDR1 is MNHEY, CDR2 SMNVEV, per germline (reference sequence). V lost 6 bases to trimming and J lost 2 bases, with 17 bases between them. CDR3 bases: TGTGCCAGCAGAGAGTATAACGGGGGACCCTACAATGAGCAGTTCTTC. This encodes CASREYNGGPYNEQFF.

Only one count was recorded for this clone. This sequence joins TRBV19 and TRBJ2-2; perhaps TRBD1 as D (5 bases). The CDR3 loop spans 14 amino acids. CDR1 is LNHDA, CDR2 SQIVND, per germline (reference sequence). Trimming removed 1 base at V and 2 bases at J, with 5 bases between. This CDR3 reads CASSIGTNTGELFF. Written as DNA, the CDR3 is TGTGCCAGTAGTATAGGGACAAACACCGGGGAGCTGTTTTTT.

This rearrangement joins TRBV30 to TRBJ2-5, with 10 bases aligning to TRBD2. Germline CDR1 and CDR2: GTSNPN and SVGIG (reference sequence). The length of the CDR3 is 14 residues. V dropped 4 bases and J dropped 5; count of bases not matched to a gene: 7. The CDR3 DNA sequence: TGTGCCTGGAAACTAGCGGGGACCGTGGAGACCCAGTACTTC. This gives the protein CAWKLAGTVETQYF.

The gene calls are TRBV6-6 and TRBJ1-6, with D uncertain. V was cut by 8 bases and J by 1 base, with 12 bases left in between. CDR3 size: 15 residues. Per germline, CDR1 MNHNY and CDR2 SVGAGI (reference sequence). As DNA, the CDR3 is TGTGCCAGCGTGAGCTCAGCGTCCTATAATTCACCCCTCCACTTT. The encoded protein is CASVSSASYNSPLHF.

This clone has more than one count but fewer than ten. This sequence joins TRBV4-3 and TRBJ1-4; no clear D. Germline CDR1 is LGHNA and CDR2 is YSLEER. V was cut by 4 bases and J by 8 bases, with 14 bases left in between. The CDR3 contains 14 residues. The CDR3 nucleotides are TGCGCCAGCAGCCGCTCCTGGGGAGGGGAAAAACTGTTTTTT. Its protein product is CASSRSWGGEKLFF.

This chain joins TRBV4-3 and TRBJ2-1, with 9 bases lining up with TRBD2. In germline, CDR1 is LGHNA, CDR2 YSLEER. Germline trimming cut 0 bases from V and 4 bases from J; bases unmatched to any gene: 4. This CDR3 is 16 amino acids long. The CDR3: CASSQDWGLAYNEQFF. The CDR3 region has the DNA TGCGCCAGCAGCCAAGATTGGGGACTAGCATACAATGAGCAGTTCTTC.